Listed here are 8 T cell receptor beta chains from one sample, sequenced in a study of shared clonotypes between healthy human individuals. The repertoire was sequenced with immunoSEQ multiplex PCR; TCRdb's copy has only in-frame clones and lacks some. The profile shows over a million clones, roughly 96% of them singletons. Material: naive CD4+ T cells sorted from blood. Documented subset: CD45RA+ positively selected. All receptors derive from a man aged 25 to 40 in good health.

The chain links TRBV14 to TRBJ2-2; unclear D gene. The length of the CDR3 is 13 residues. V shed 0 bases and J shed 5 bases, with 4 bases lying between them. Looked up from germline, CDR1 is SGHDN and CDR2 is FVKESK. The CDR3 here is CASSQELTGELFF. The DNA of the CDR3 is TGTGCCAGCAGCCAAGAATTGACCGGGGAGCTGTTTTTT.

This clone turned up a few times. Other DNA variants within this sample encode the same CDR3. V gene TRBV18 combines with J gene TRBJ2-2; D possibly corresponds to TRBD1 (5 bases). V dropped 3 bases and J dropped 5 bases, with 7 bases sitting between them. CDR3 length: 13 amino acids. Germline V CDR1 and CDR2: KGHSH, LQKENI. The CDR3 coding sequence is TGTGCCAGCTCACCCGACAGAACCGGGGAGCTGTTTTTT. It is translated as CASSPDRTGELFF.

The J gene is TRBJ2-7, the V gene TRBV14; 8 nucleotides line up with TRBD2. Germline V gives CDR1 SGHDN, CDR2 FVKESK. The length of the CDR3 is 16 residues. V trimming: 3 bases; J trimming: 3 bases; junction bases outside the gene matches: 10. This chain's CDR3 is CASSHSKTSDFYEQYF. CDR3 in DNA: TGTGCCAGCAGCCACAGCAAGACTAGCGATTTCTACGAGCAGTACTTC.

The CDR3 coding sequence is TGCGCCAGCAGCTTTGCCGGGACAGGGCGGTCTGGCTACACCTTC. It yields the protein CASSFAGTGRSGYTF. The rearrangement uses TRBV5-1 and TRBJ1-2; 9 bases agree with TRBD1. This CDR3 contains 15 residues. Per the germline V gene, CDR1 is SGHRS and CDR2 is YFSETQ. The J segment lost 7 bases and the V segment lost 2 bases, leaving 9 bases of the junction unmatched. The variable domain in full, with the rest retrieved from reference TRBV5-1 and TRBJ1-2, is KAGVTQTPRYLIKTRGQQVTLSCSPISGHRSVSWYQQTPGQGLQFLFEYFSETQRNKGNFPGRFSGRQFSNSRSEMNVSTLELGDSALYLCASSFAGTGRSGYTFGSGTRLTVV.

The genes are TRBV10-3 and TRBJ1-3; tentatively, D is TRBD1 (5 bases). This CDR3 comprises 16 residues. CDR1 and CDR2 from the germline V gene are ENHRY and SYGVKD. The V end was cut by 5 bases, the J end by 0 bases, with 14 bases between. DNA for the CDR3: TGTGCCATCAGTCCGGACACTACACTCTCTGGAAACACCATATATTTT. Residues: CAISPDTTLSGNTIYF.

The chain has TRBV4-2 and TRBJ1-5, with a possible D match to TRBD1 (5 bases). There are 17 residues in the CDR3. V was shortened by 3 bases and J by 0 bases, with 15 bases between the two germline ends. Germline-derived CDR1 and CDR2 are LGHNA and YNFKEQ. The CDR3 here is CASSHPQGAYSNQPQHF. CDR3 nucleotide sequence: TGTGCCAGCAGCCACCCCCAGGGCGCTTATAGCAATCAGCCCCAGCATTTT.

This rearrangement joins TRBV7-3 to TRBJ1-2; a possible D gene is TRBD1 (6 bases). The length of the CDR3 is 13 residues. Per the germline V gene, CDR1 is SGHTA and CDR2 is FQGTGA. V was pared by 5 bases and J by 4 bases, with 11 bases between. The CDR3: CASSPGGGYGYTF. In DNA, the CDR3 is TGTGCCAGCAGCCCTGGGGGCGGCTATGGCTACACCTTC.

The V and J genes are TRBV7-5 and TRBJ2-7; whether TRBD2, the table's D call, matches the DNA was not checked. TRBV7-5 is described as a pseudogene. This CDR3 contains 15 residues. The CDR3 sequence: CVRSPLALTSYEQYF. CDR3 in DNA: TGTGTCAGAAGCCCTTTAGCGCTCACAAGTTACGAGCAGTACTTC.